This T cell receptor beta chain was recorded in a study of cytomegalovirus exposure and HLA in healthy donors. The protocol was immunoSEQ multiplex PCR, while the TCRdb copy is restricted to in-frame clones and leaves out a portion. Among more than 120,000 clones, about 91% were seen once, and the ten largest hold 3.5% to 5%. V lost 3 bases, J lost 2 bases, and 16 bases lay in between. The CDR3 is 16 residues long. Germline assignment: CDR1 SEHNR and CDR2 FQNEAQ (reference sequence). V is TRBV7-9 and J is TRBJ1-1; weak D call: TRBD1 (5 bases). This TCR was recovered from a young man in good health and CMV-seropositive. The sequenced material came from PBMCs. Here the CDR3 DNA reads TGTGCCAGCAGCTTCCAAGGTGGCAGGGCCAACACTGAAGCTTTCTTT. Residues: CASSFQGGRANTEAFF. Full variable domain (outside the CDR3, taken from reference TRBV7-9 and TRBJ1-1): DTGVSQNPRHKITKRGQNVTFRCDPISEHNRLYWYRQTLGQGPEFLTYFQNEAQLEKSRLLSDRFSAERPKGSFSTLEIQRTEQGDSAMYLCASSFQGGRANTEAFFGQGTRLTVV.